Presented here are 18 T cell receptor beta chains from one specimen sequenced in a study of blood T cell repertoires in COVID-19. Sequencing used immunoSEQ multiplex PCR; TCRdb keeps in-frame clones, though not all of them. Among about 300,000 clones listed, 65% to 90% were seen once. Sample: PBMCs or T cells enriched from blood (not recorded which). The receptor source for this set is a young man who had recovered from COVID-19.

This rearrangement joins TRBV18 to TRBJ1-1; D remains unclear. This CDR3 contains 14 residues. Germline V gene sequence: CDR1 KGHSH, CDR2 LQKENI. V lost 3 bases and J lost 1, with 9 bases in between. In DNA, the CDR3 is TGTGCCAGCTCACCTATCCCGCGGAACACTGAAGCTTTCTTT. Protein sequence: CASSPIPRNTEAFF.

This chain uses TRBV2 with TRBJ2-3; 7 bases line up with TRBD2. Unmatched junction bases numbered 11, after V lost 5 bases and J lost 6 bases. Germline V CDR1 and CDR2: SNHLY, FYNNEI. This CDR3 is 15 amino acids long. CDR3 coding DNA: TGTGCCAGCAGTTACTCCTCTTGGGGGGGGGATACGCAGTATTTT. Residues: CASSYSSWGGDTQYF.

The chain joins TRBV7-8 to TRBJ1-1; a possible D gene is TRBD1 (5 bases). Germline CDR1 reads SGHVS; CDR2 reads FQNEAQ. The CDR3 extends over 16 amino acids. V lost 1 base to trimming and J lost 0 bases, with 12 bases between them. Here the CDR3 DNA reads TGTGCCAGCAGCTTAGGGAGCAGGGTTATGAACACTGAAGCTTTCTTT. This codes for CASSLGSRVMNTEAFF. Together with reference TRBV7-8 and TRBJ1-1, the CDR3 gives the full variable domain: GAGVSQSPRYKVAKRGQDVALRCDPISGHVSLFWYQQALGQGPEFLTYFQNEAQLDKSGLPSDRFFAERPEGSVSTLKIQRTQQEDSAVYLCASSLGSRVMNTEAFFGQGTRLTVV.

The genes are TRBV19 and TRBJ2-3; D is unresolved. V shed 3 bases and J shed 6 bases, with 13 bases lying between them. The CDR3 is 14 residues long. The germline gives CDR1 LNHDA, CDR2 SQIVND (reference sequence). CDR3 residues: CASSMAQVEDTQYF. For the CDR3, the DNA is TGTGCCAGTAGTATGGCTCAGGTAGAGGATACGCAGTATTTT.

The V call is TRBV15, the J call TRBJ1-5; D perhaps matches TRBD1 (5 bases). There are 14 residues in the CDR3. Trimming removed 0 bases from V and 6 bases from J, with 9 bases in between. Germline V gene lookup returns CDR1 LNHNV and CDR2 YYDKDF (reference sequence). The CDR3 region has the DNA TGTGCCACCAGCAGAGATGGAGGGGCTCAGCCCCAGCATTTT. This gives the protein CATSRDGGAQPQHF.

This chain links TRBV5-1 with TRBJ2-1; D not certain. V lost 6 bases and J 3 bases, leaving 13 bases between the germline ends. Germline assignment: CDR1 SGHRS and CDR2 YFSETQ. CDR3 length: 14 residues. The CDR3 loop is CASTPGEYYNEQFF. In DNA form, the CDR3 reads TGCGCCAGCACTCCTGGAGAGTACTACAATGAGCAGTTCTTC.

The chain is built from TRBV29-1 and TRBJ1-1; D unclear. Germline-derived CDR1 and CDR2 are SQVTM and ANQGSEA. V lost 3 bases and J lost 1, with 12 bases in between. The CDR3 has 14 residues. The CDR3 nucleotides are TGCAGCGTTGACTCGGGAATAGGGAACACTGAAGCTTTCTTT. Encoded protein: CSVDSGIGNTEAFF.

The chain has TRBV28 and TRBJ2-3; tentatively, D is TRBD2 (7 bases). This CDR3 is built from 15 residues. Germline V CDR1 and CDR2: MDHEN, SYDVKM. V lost 5 bases and J 3 bases, leaving 15 bases between the germline ends. This chain's CDR3 is CASSPPGGLTDTQYF. CDR3 DNA sequence: TGTGCCAGCAGTCCCCCCGGGGGGCTTACAGATACGCAGTATTTT. Full variable domain (missing parts from reference TRBV28 and TRBJ2-3): DVKVTQSSRYLVKRTGEKVFLECVQDMDHENMFWYRQDPGLGLRLIYFSYDVKMKEKGDIPEGYSVSREKKERFSLILESASTNQTSMYLCASSPPGGLTDTQYFGPGTRLTVL.

The chain combines TRBV3-1 (or the pseudogene TRBV3-2) with TRBJ2-1, with TRBD2 as a possible D gene (5 bases). The germline V gene encodes CDR1 LGHDT and CDR2 YNNKEL (reference sequence). The CDR3 loop spans 15 amino acids. V was clipped by 2 bases and J by 0 bases, with 8 bases between them. CDR3 in amino acids: CASSQWRVSYNEQFF. The DNA for the CDR3 is TGTGCCAGCAGCCAATGGCGGGTCTCCTACAATGAGCAGTTCTTC.

The gene calls are TRBV5-4 and TRBJ2-3, with TRBD2 matching 9 bases. This CDR3 is 17 amino acids long. Germline assignment: CDR1 SGHNT and CDR2 YYREEE (reference sequence). V was clipped by 1 base and J by 3 bases; unmatched bases: 9. Here the CDR3 DNA reads TGTGCCAGCAGCTTGAAACTAGCGGGCTCCGGGACAGATACGCAGTATTTT. This codes for CASSLKLAGSGTDTQYF.

This clone was seen a few times. The chain has TRBV12-3 or TRBV12-4 and TRBJ2-5; unclear D gene. This CDR3 is built from 11 residues. With 6 bases removed from V and 5 bases from J, the gap between germline ends came to 7 bases. CDR3 amino acids: CASRQVETQYF. The CDR3 DNA reads TGTGCCAGCAGACAAGTGGAGACCCAGTACTTC.

The J gene is TRBJ2-7, the V gene TRBV11-2; tentatively, D is TRBD2 (6 bases). V lost 6 bases and J 0 bases, leaving 21 bases between the germline ends. Germline V lookup: CDR1 SGHAT, CDR2 FQNNGV. The CDR3 extends over 17 amino acids. This CDR3 reads CASRPMGLALSSYEQYF. The CDR3 bases are TGTGCCAGCAGGCCCATGGGGCTAGCGCTGAGCTCCTACGAGCAGTACTTC.

This chain connects TRBV5-1 to TRBJ1-5, with D uncertain. V shed 0 bases and J shed 2 bases, with 9 bases lying between them. The CDR3 covers 15 residues. Germline-derived CDR1 and CDR2 are SGHRS and YFSETQ. The CDR3 nucleotides read TGCGCCAGCAGCTTGGAGGGAGGGCGCAATCAGCCCCAGCATTTT. Amino acids: CASSLEGGRNQPQHF.

The J gene is TRBJ2-3, the V gene TRBV3-1 (or the pseudogene TRBV3-2); TRBD2 agrees at 9 bases. The CDR3 contains 16 residues. Germline CDR1 is LGHDT and CDR2 is YNNKEL (reference sequence). V was pared by 4 bases and J by 2 bases, with 7 bases of the junction left unmatched. The CDR3 region has the DNA TGTGCCAGCAGCCCCTATAGCGGGGGATACACAGATACGCAGTATTTT. This codes for CASSPYSGGYTDTQYF.

The chain is built from TRBV5-1 and TRBJ2-1; the D gene is possibly TRBD1 (8 bases). Trimming shortened V by 4 bases and J by 5 bases, and 22 bases separated the two germline ends. This CDR3 region has 17 residues. From germline, CDR1 is SGHRS and CDR2 YFSETQ. The CDR3 sequence is CASSPGRGTGLDNEQFF. For the CDR3, the DNA is TGCGCCAGCAGCCCGGGCCGTGGGACAGGACTAGACAATGAGCAGTTCTTC.

The chain combines TRBV29-1 with TRBJ1-2; 7 bases are a match to TRBD1. This CDR3 has 15 amino acids. Per germline, CDR1 SQVTM and CDR2 ANQGSEA. The trim removed 3 bases at V and 4 bases at J, leaving 11 bases unmatched. Written as DNA, the CDR3 is TGCAGCGTTGATGGTTTAGGCAGGGGGATCTATGGCTACACCTTC. Amino acid sequence: CSVDGLGRGIYGYTF.

In its sample, this clone was seen a few times. The chain has TRBV19 and TRBJ1-1; unclear D gene. V dropped 9 bases and J dropped 3 bases, with 11 bases sitting between them. CDR3 length equals 12 residues. Germline-derived CDR1 and CDR2 are LNHDA and SQIVND (reference sequence). For the CDR3, the DNA is TGTGCCAGCAGCGTCCCGGACACTGAAGCTTTCTTT. Translating gives CASSVPDTEAFF. Using reference TRBV19 and TRBJ1-1 for the parts outside the CDR3, the full variable domain is DGGITQSPKYLFRKEGQNVTLSCEQNLNHDAMYWYRQDPGQGLRLIYYSQIVNDFQKGDIAEGYSVSREKKESFPLTVTSAQKNPTAFYLCASSVPDTEAFFGQGTRLTVV.

The chain has TRBV29-1 and TRBJ1-4; D is perhaps TRBD1 (5 bases). V lost 7 bases to trimming and J lost 8 bases, with 17 bases between them. The CDR3 contains 13 residues. Germline V gene sequence: CDR1 SQVTM, CDR2 ANQGSEA. CDR3 sequence (DNA): TGCAGCGGGGGCGGTCAGGGAGGCGAAAAACTGTTTTTT. Protein: CSGGGQGGEKLFF.